The 27 T cell receptor beta chains given below trace back to one sample, sequenced in a study of cytomegalovirus exposure and HLA in healthy donors. PCR involved 60 Vbeta and 13 Jbeta primers. Profiled with immunoSEQ multiplex PCR; TCRdb holds only in-frame clones, not every one. The sample has approximately 81,000 clones; 77% are singletons. Sequences were obtained from PBMCs. Receptors originate from a man between 45 and 60 years old in good health and CMV-seropositive.

The gene calls are TRBV10-3 and TRBJ2-1, with a tentative D call TRBD2 (5 bases). The CDR3 sequence is 19 residues long. Trimming stripped 8 bases from V and 0 bases from J, with 26 bases between. Germline V gene data show CDR1 as ENHRY and CDR2 as SYGVKD. CDR3 nucleotides: TGTGCCATCTTTAGCCCGGTTGCCGAGTTAGGGAGCTCCTACAATGAGCAGTTCTTC. Translation: CAIFSPVAELGSSYNEQFF.

CDR3 region: CASSLHGVNYGYTF. In DNA form, the CDR3 reads TGTGCCAGCAGCTTACACGGGGTCAACTATGGCTACACCTTC. This chain links TRBV5-5 with TRBJ1-2; D ambiguous. There are 14 residues in the CDR3. Trimming took off 2 bases at V and 2 bases at J, with 10 bases between the two ends. The V gene's germline CDR1 is SGHKS and CDR2 YYEKEE (reference sequence).

The chain uses TRBV10-1 and TRBJ2-1; 14 bases line up with TRBD2. Trimming at V came to 4 bases and at J to 7 bases, leaving 6 bases not matched to a gene. Germline assignment: CDR1 WNHNN and CDR2 SYGVQD (reference sequence). CDR3 length: 16 amino acids. The CDR3 bases are TGCGCCAGCAGTGTCGGGACTAGCGGGAGCTGGAATGAGCAGTTCTTC. It codes for CASSVGTSGSWNEQFF.

V is TRBV7-6 and J is TRBJ2-1; 7 bases are shared with TRBD1. The V gene end was trimmed by 4 bases and the J gene end by 4 bases; junction bases not matched to a gene: 7. CDR3 length: 15 amino acids. The germline CDR1 and CDR2 sequences are SGHVS and FNYEAQ. The CDR3 DNA reads as TGTGCCAGCAGCTCACAGGGGTGGCAATACAATGAGCAGTTCTTC. Protein: CASSSQGWQYNEQFF.

The chain employs TRBV2 and TRBJ2-1; no definite D call. Per the germline V gene, CDR1 is SNHLY and CDR2 is FYNNEI. CDR3 length equals 11 residues. Trimming shortened V by 10 bases and J by 6 bases, and 10 bases separated the two germline ends. In DNA form, the CDR3 reads TGTGCCACAGGTGGTTCCAATGAGCAGTTCTTC. Protein product: CATGGSNEQFF. Using reference TRBV2 and TRBJ2-1 for the parts outside the CDR3, the full variable domain is EPEVTQTPSHQVTQMGQEVILRCVPISNHLYFYWYRQILGQKVEFLVSFYNNEISEKSEIFDDQFSVERPDGSNFTLKIRSTKLEDSAMYFCATGGSNEQFFGPGTRLTVL.

The chain joins TRBV7-2 to TRBJ2-7; 7 bases match TRBD1. The junction had 7 bases not matched to a gene; V was cut back by 1 base and J by 7 bases. The CDR3 has 14 residues. Germline V CDR1 and CDR2: SGHTA, FQGNSA. The CDR3 here is CASSLGQGSGEQYF. The CDR3 DNA sequence: TGTGCCAGCAGCTTAGGACAGGGATCGGGAGAGCAGTACTTC. Drawing the rest from reference TRBV7-2 and TRBJ2-7, the complete variable domain is GAGVSQSPSNKVTEKGKDVELRCDPISGHTALYWYRQSLGQGLEFLIYFQGNSAPDKSGLPSDRFSAERTGGSVSTLTIQRTQQEDSAVYLCASSLGQGSGEQYFGPGTRLTVT.

Details on this clone: The junction shows a germline mismatch at one end, possibly a read error. The chain is built from TRBV20-1 and TRBJ2-4, with unresolved D. The CDR3 length is 11 residues. Germline-derived CDR1 and CDR2 are DFQATT and SNEGSKA (reference sequence). Here the CDR3 reads CSASDQNSQYF. In nucleotides, the CDR3 is TGCAGTGCTAGTGACCAAAACAGTCAGTACTTC.

The J gene is TRBJ2-7, the V gene TRBV6-5, with 7 bases aligning to TRBD1. CDR3 length equals 15 residues. Germline V lookup: CDR1 MNHEY, CDR2 SVGAGI. J gave up 2 bases and V 2 bases, and 6 bases lay outside the gene matches. The CDR3 is CASSYKQGFPYEQYF. The CDR3 DNA reads TGTGCCAGCAGTTACAAACAGGGGTTTCCCTACGAGCAGTACTTC.

The chain uses TRBV7-3 and TRBJ2-5; no clear D. Per germline, CDR1 SGHTA and CDR2 FQGTGA. CDR3 length: 13 amino acids. V was trimmed by 2 bases and J by 2 bases, leaving 6 bases between them. CDR3 sequence reads: CASSLSRQETQYF. The DNA of the CDR3 is TGTGCCAGCAGCTTATCCAGGCAAGAGACCCAGTACTTC.

In regard to this clone: One end of the junction does not line up with germline, which may come from a read error. The rearrangement links TRBV4-3 to TRBJ1-3, with a weak D call TRBD1 (5 bases). Germline loops: CDR1 LGHNA, CDR2 YSLEER. The CDR3 length is 16 residues. The CDR3 spells CASSQASTGSGDTIYF. CDR3 nucleotide sequence: TGCGCCAGCAGCCAAGCCTCAACAGGTTCTGGAGACACCATATATTTT.

The rearrangement uses TRBV11-2 and TRBJ2-2; TRBD2 aligns across 14 bases. There are 19 residues in the CDR3. Germline-derived CDR1 and CDR2 are SGHAT and FQNNGV. Trimming cost V 7 bases and J 1 base; bases outside gene matches: 11. DNA of the CDR3: TGTGCCAGCACTGACAGGACTAGCGGGAGGAGGGTGAACACCGGGGAGCTGTTTTTT. It is translated as CASTDRTSGRRVNTGELFF. Full variable domain (outside the CDR3, taken from reference TRBV11-2 and TRBJ2-2): EAGVAQSPRYKIIEKRQSVAFWCNPISGHATLYWYQQILGQGPKLLIQFQNNGVVDDSQLPKDRFSAERLKGVDSTLKIQPAKLEDSAVYLCASTDRTSGRRVNTGELFFGEGSRLTVL.

The chain links TRBV7-9 to TRBJ2-7; TRBD1 matches 7 bases. Germline CDR1 and CDR2: SEHNR and FQNEAQ (reference sequence). This CDR3 is built from 14 residues. J gave up 2 bases and V 6 bases, and 7 bases lay outside the gene matches. Written as DNA, the CDR3 is TGTGCCAGCAGTTTCGACAGGGCTGCCTACGAGCAGTACTTC. Its protein is CASSFDRAAYEQYF.

This clone was detected only once. The chain links TRBV2 to TRBJ2-3; 11 bases line up with TRBD2. Germline CDR1 is SNHLY and CDR2 is FYNNEI. The CDR3 has 14 residues. V shed 7 bases, J shed 3 bases, and the junction held 3 bases outside the gene matches. The CDR3 DNA is TGTGCCAGCATAAGGACTAGCGGGACAGATACGCAGTATTTT. The encoded protein is CASIRTSGTDTQYF.

The V and J genes are TRBV4-1 and TRBJ1-1, with 7 bases identical to TRBD1. The CDR3 has 14 amino acids. The germline CDR1 and CDR2 sequences are MGHRA and YSYEKL. The V and J ends lost 3 bases and 1 base, in that order; junction bases with no gene match: 2. CDR3 sequence reads: CASSQGQPNTEAFF. In DNA, the CDR3 is TGCGCCAGCAGCCAGGGACAGCCGAACACTGAAGCTTTCTTT.

The rearrangement uses TRBV11-2 and TRBJ2-4; 9 bases are a match to TRBD1. The CDR3 covers 16 residues. The germline V gene has CDR1 SGHAT and CDR2 FQNNGV. V gave up 2 bases and J gave up 0 bases; unmatched junction bases: 2. The CDR3 loop reads CASSLSTGGAKNIQYF. In nucleotides, the CDR3 is TGTGCCAGCAGCTTATCGACAGGGGGAGCCAAAAACATTCAGTACTTC.

As DNA, the CDR3 is TGTGCCATCGCTACGGGAGTCTCCTACGAGCAGTACTTC. Its protein product is CAIATGVSYEQYF. The chain carries TRBV6-1 and TRBJ2-7; possibly TRBD2 for D (6 bases). Trimming took 10 bases from V and 0 from J, leaving 13 bases between them. Germline CDR1 MNHNS, CDR2 SASEGT. The CDR3 spans 13 residues.

This clone was observed a handful of times. The junction departs from germline at one end; a sequencing error may be responsible. The genes are TRBV7-7 and TRBJ2-3; D is perhaps TRBD1 (6 bases). Germline CDR1 reads SSHAT; CDR2 reads FNYEAQ (reference sequence). The CDR3 contains 14 residues. The CDR3 DNA reads as TGTGCTAGCAGCTTACGACAGGGCACAGATACGCAGTATTTT. As protein: CASSLRQGTDTQYF.

J is TRBJ2-5 and V is TRBV21-1; the table calls TRBD1, which could not be checked here. The closer fit of TRBJ2-7 to the DNA end suggests the J call may be wrong. TRBV21-1 is an annotated pseudogene. The CDR3 is made up of 14 amino acids. DNA for the CDR3: TGTGCCAGATACCTGACAATCGTATCCTACGAGCAGTACTTC. As protein: CARYLTIVSYEQYF.

This clone was counted a few times. This rearrangement joins TRBV29-1 to TRBJ2-5; D may be TRBD2 (6 bases). The length of the CDR3 is 11 residues. Trimming cost V 7 bases and J 2 bases, with 8 bases left between them. Germline CDR1 SQVTM, CDR2 ANQGSEA. The DNA for the CDR3 is TGCAGCGCGGGGAGGCAAGAGACCCAGTACTTC. Protein product: CSAGRQETQYF.

V is TRBV20-1 and J is TRBJ2-1; D gene uncertain. The V gene's germline CDR1 is DFQATT and CDR2 SNEGSKA (reference sequence). CDR3 length: 11 amino acids. Trimming stripped 3 bases from V and 7 bases from J, with 7 bases between. The CDR3 sequence: CSASPQNEQFF. The CDR3 bases are TGCAGTGCTAGCCCCCAGAATGAGCAGTTCTTC.

The genes are TRBV18 and TRBJ2-2; D is possibly TRBD1 (5 bases). The CDR3 spans 14 residues. The ends were cut back, 4 bases at V and 5 bases at J, with 11 bases in the middle. Germline V gene sequence: CDR1 KGHSH, CDR2 LQKENI. The CDR3 loop is CASSLGQATGELFF. The CDR3 DNA is TGTGCCAGCTCACTTGGACAAGCTACCGGGGAGCTGTTTTTT.

This chain connects TRBV5-4 to TRBJ2-3, with 7 bases aligning to TRBD2. Looked up from germline, CDR1 is SGHNT and CDR2 is YYREEE (reference sequence). V was pared by 5 bases and J by 5 bases, with 14 bases of the junction left unmatched. The CDR3 spans 16 residues. In nucleotides, the CDR3 is TGTGCCAGCAGTGGGGAGACTAGCCCGAGCGGAGATACGCAGTATTTT. Encoded protein: CASSGETSPSGDTQYF.

In its sample, this clone was seen once. A junction boundary mismatches the germline segment, possibly from a read error. CDR3 loop: CSSSRHSGTSENNEQFF. The CDR3 DNA reads TGTTCCAGCAGCCGTCACTCCGGGACTAGCGAAAACAATGAGCAGTTCTTC. V is TRBV7-9 and J is TRBJ2-1; 10 nucleotides line up with TRBD2. The germline V gene has CDR1 SEHNR and CDR2 FQNEAQ (reference sequence). The CDR3 covers 17 residues.

This chain uses TRBV10-3 with TRBJ2-7, with a tentative D call TRBD2 (6 bases). The germline V and J ends were trimmed by 0 bases and 3 bases, with 6 bases remaining between them. This CDR3 region has 13 residues. CDR1 and CDR2 (germline): ENHRY, SYGVKD. The CDR3 spells CAISESTSYEQYF. CDR3 bases: TGTGCCATCAGTGAGTCGACTAGCTACGAGCAGTACTTC.

The genes are TRBV19 and TRBJ2-3, with TRBD2 as a possible D gene (6 bases). Looked up from germline, CDR1 is LNHDA and CDR2 is SQIVND (reference sequence). This CDR3 has 15 amino acids. The germline V and J ends were trimmed by 5 bases and 5 bases, with 17 bases remaining between them. The DNA of the CDR3 is TGTGCCAGTAGTGGGTCTGGCGGGACGAGAGATACGCAGTATTTT. This gives the protein CASSGSGGTRDTQYF.

The rearrangement uses TRBV30 and TRBJ2-1; no definite D call. The CDR3 runs to 13 residues. Germline CDR1 GTSNPN, CDR2 SVGIG (reference sequence). Trimming pared 4 bases from V and 0 bases from J, leaving 7 bases between. The CDR3 bases are TGTGCCTGGACGGAGCTCTCCTACAATGAGCAGTTCTTC. It specifies CAWTELSYNEQFF.

This clone came up a few times. V gene TRBV28 combines with J gene TRBJ2-1; 9 bases align to TRBD2. V lost 4 bases to trimming and J lost 1 base; unmatched junction nucleotides: 5. Per germline, CDR1 MDHEN and CDR2 SYDVKM. The CDR3 is 16 residues long. CDR3 nucleotide sequence: TGTGCCAGCAGTTCCATAGCGGGAGTGTCCTACAATGAGCAGTTCTTC. As protein: CASSSIAGVSYNEQFF.